The clone carrying this T cell receptor beta chain was seen a few times. Antigen specificity is unknown. CD3+CD4+ and CD3+CD8+ cells were FACS-sorted from thawed unstimulated PBMCs. With 4 bases removed from V and 3 bases from J, the gap between germline ends came to 8 bases. This CDR3 is built from 12 residues. CDR1 SGHRS and CDR2 YFSETQ come from the germline V gene. These data come from a study of T cell clones after liver transplantation. Across the whole study: Pre-transplant mixed lymphocyte reactions yielded third-party-reactive TCRbeta sequences as comparators for graft-donor-reactive sequences. Without induction therapy, subjects received standard immunosuppression until 12-24 months post-transplant.

Only in-frame clones appear in the TCRdb table, and some are missing; sequencing was by immunoSEQ multiplex PCR. The sample holds 40,000 to 65,000 clones; 84% are singletons and the top ten take about 8.9%. General study results and limits: Donor-reactive sequences fell more than third party-reactive ones, suggesting partial deletion.

The receptor was derived from a human donor who received a liver transplant. Here the sequenced sample was CD4+ T cells from blood, taken before liver transplant. The V and J genes are TRBV5-1 and TRBJ2-7; the D is unclear. This chain's CDR3 is CASSGSDYEQYF. The CDR3 nucleotides read TGCGCCAGCAGCGGGTCCGACTACGAGCAGTACTTC. Full variable domain (outside the CDR3, taken from reference TRBV5-1 and TRBJ2-7): KAGVTQTPRYLIKTRGQQVTLSCSPISGHRSVSWYQQTPGQGLQFLFEYFSETQRNKGNFPGRFSGRQFSNSRSEMNVSTLELGDSALYLCASSGSDYEQYFGPGTRLTVT.